Detailed here is one T cell receptor (beta chain). Antigen unknown. Making cDNA involved eight separate reactions per sample. UMIs that included a 6-nucleotide sample barcode were added by template switching, which took place during cDNA synthesis. TCRdb reprocessed the 5' RACE reads and keeps a single row for each CDR3 protein, giving no DNA. This sample contains 350,000 to 400,000 distinct CDR3 sequences. This sample is part of a study of monozygotic twins with inflammatory bowel disease. Findings and caveats of the study: Results did not support any single strong IBD-associated signal or clonotype. No detectable difference in repertoire similarity separated concordant from discordant twins, possibly as a result of limited power.

The CDR3 has 19 amino acids. From germline, CDR1 is LGHNA and CDR2 YSLEER. The origin of this receptor is a human donor with ulcerative colitis or Crohn's disease, or a healthy co-twin of an affected twin (not recorded which). V and J are TRBV4-3 and TRBJ2-3; TCRdb lists TRBD2, though no DNA is available to test this call. Sequencing was carried out using blood. The CDR3 loop is CASSQDNRAGLAATDTQYF.